This paragraph reports one TCR beta chain. Original data processing: Nucleated cell number was recorded as an estimate derived from reference gene primer amplification. Data came from immunoSEQ multiplex PCR; TCRdb stores just in-frame clones and leaves some out. The V and J calls and clone size are taken from that table; D and trimming were inferred from the DNA. The sample lists about 87,000 clones, around 86% occurring once. The CDR3 is made up of 14 amino acids. Trimming took off 3 bases at V and 5 bases at J, with 13 bases between the two ends. The germline V gene encodes CDR1 SNHLY and CDR2 FYNNEI. This sample is part of a study of blood T cell repertoires in COVID-19.

This chain connects TRBV2 to TRBJ1-1; a possible D gene is TRBD1 (6 bases). Sequenced input: peripheral blood. The receptor was derived from a woman aged 70-85 years with acute or convalescent COVID-19. The DNA for the CDR3 is TGTGCCAGCAGTGAGTACAGGGAGGGAACTGAAGCTTTCTTT. Its protein is CASSEYREGTEAFF.